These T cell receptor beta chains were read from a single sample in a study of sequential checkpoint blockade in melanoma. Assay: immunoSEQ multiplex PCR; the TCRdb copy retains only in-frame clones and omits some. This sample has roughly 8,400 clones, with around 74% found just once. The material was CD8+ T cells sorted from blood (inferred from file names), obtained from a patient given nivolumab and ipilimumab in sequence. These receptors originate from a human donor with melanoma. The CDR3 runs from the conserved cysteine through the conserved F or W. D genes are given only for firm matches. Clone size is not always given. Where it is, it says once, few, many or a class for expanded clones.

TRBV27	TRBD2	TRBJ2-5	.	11	CASGGGETQYF	TGTGCCAGCGGGGGAGGGGAGACCCAGTACTTC
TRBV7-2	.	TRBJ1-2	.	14	CASSLNLQNYGYTF	TGTGCCAGCAGCTTAAATCTACAGAACTATGGCTACACCTTC
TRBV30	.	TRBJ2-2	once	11	CAWSVGGELFF	TGTGCCTGGAGTGTCGGCGGGGAGCTGTTTTTT
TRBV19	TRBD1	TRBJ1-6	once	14	CASSHRDRNSPLHF	TGTGCCAGTAGCCACCGGGACAGGAATTCACCCCTCCACTTT
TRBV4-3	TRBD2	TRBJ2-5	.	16	CASSQEPAGGSETQYF	TGCGCCAGCAGCCAAGAGCCAGCGGGAGGTTCTGAGACCCAGTACTTC
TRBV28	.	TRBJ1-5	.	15	CASSLPDSSNQPQHF	TGTGCCAGCAGTTTGCCTGACAGTAGCAATCAGCCCCAGCATTTT
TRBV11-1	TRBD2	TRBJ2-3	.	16	CASSATSGRNTDTQYF	TGTGCCAGCAGCGCAACTAGCGGGAGGAACACAGATACGCAGTATTTT
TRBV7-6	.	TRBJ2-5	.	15	CASSLAQRSQETQYF	TGTGCCAGCAGCTTAGCCCAGCGGTCTCAAGAGACCCAGTACTTC
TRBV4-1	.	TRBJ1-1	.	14	CASSPSTGNTEAFF	TGCGCCAGCAGCCCCTCAACAGGGAACACTGAAGCTTTCTTT
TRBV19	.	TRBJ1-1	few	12	CASSIGETEAFF	TGTGCCAGTAGTATAGGGGAGACTGAAGCTTTCTTT
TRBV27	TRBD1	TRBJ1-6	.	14	CASRAGTGGSPLHF	TGTGCCAGCAGAGCCGGGACAGGGGGATCACCCCTCCACTTT
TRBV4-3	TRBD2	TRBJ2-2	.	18	CASSPGTSGGLNTGELFF	TGCGCCAGCAGCCCCGGGACTAGCGGGGGGCTAAACACCGGGGAGCTGTTTTTT
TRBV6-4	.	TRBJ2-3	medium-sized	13	CASSSGSTDTQYF	TGTGCCAGCAGTAGCGGGAGCACAGATACGCAGTATTTT
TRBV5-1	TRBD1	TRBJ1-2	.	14	CASQGQGGSYGYTF	TGCGCCAGCCAAGGACAGGGTGGTAGCTATGGCTACACCTTC
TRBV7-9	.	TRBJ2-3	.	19	CASSSTLPRQRQSTDTQYF	TGTGCCAGCAGCTCCACCCTACCACGACAGAGGCAAAGCACCGATACGCAGTATTTT
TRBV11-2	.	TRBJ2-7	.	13	CASSSGLSYEQYF	TGTGCCAGCAGCTCCGGACTTTCCTACGAGCAGTACTTC
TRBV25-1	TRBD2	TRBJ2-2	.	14	CASSTSGDTGELFF	TGTGCCAGCTCGACTAGCGGGGACACCGGGGAGCTGTTTTTT
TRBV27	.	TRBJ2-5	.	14	CASSSLAEAETQYF	TGTGCCAGCAGTTCGTTGGCAGAGGCAGAGACCCAGTACTTC
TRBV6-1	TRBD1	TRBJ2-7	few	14	CASRQRDSPYEQYF	TGTGCCAGCAGGCAACGGGACAGTCCCTACGAGCAGTACTTC
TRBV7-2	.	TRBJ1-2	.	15	CASSSSLGGNYGYTF	TGTGCCAGCAGCTCATCCCTCGGGGGAAACTATGGCTACACCTTC